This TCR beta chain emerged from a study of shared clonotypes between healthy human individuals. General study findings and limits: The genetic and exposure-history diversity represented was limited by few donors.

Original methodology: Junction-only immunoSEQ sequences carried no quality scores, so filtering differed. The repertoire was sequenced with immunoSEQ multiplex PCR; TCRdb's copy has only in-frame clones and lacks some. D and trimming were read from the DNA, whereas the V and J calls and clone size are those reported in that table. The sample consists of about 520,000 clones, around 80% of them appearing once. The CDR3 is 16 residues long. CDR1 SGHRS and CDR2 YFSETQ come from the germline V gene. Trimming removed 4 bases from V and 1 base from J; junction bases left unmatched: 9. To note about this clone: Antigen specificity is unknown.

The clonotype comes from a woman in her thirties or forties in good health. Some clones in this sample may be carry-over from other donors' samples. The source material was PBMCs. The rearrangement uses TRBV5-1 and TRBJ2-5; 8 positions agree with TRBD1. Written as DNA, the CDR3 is TGCGCCAGCAGCATGACAGGGGAGGTTACCCAAGAGACCCAGTACTTC. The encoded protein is CASSMTGEVTQETQYF.